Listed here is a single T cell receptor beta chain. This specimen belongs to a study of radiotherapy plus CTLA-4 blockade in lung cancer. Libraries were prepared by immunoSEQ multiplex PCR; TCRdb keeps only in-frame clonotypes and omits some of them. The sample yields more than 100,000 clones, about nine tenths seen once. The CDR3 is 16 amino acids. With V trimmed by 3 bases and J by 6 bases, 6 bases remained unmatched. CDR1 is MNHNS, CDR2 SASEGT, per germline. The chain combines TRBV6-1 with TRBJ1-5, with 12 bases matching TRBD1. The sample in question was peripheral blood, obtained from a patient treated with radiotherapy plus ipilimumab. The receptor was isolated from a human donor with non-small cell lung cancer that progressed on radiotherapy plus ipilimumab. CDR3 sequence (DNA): TGTGCCAGCAGTGACGCCGGGACAGGGGGCTCTCAGCCCCAGCATTTT. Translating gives CASSDAGTGGSQPQHF.